The next 8 T cell receptor beta chains were all read from a single sample in a study of blood T cell repertoires in COVID-19. Here immunoSEQ multiplex PCR was the method, and the copy in TCRdb shows in-frame clones only, minus some. The table includes about 74,000 clones, 90% detected once. Sequenced: peripheral blood. The receptors here all came from a man aged 50 to 60 with acute or convalescent COVID-19.

By share, this clone ranks as medium-sized (0.01 to 0.1%). The chain uses TRBV9 and TRBJ2-1, with TRBD2 identical over 12 bases. The CDR3 has 15 residues. The V gene end was trimmed by 3 bases and the J gene end by 2 bases; junction bases not matched to a gene: 0. CDR1 is SGDLS, CDR2 YYNGEE, per germline. Here the CDR3 DNA reads TGTGCCAGCAGCGCTAGCGGGAGGGCCTACAATGAGCAGTTCTTC. As protein: CASSASGRAYNEQFF. Full variable domain (remainder filled in from reference TRBV9 and TRBJ2-1): DSGVTQTPKHLITATGQRVTLRCSPRSGDLSVYWYQQSLDQGLQFLIQYYNGEERAKGNILERFSAQQFPDLHSELNLSSLELGDSALYFCASSASGRAYNEQFFGPGTRLTVL.

The chain joins TRBV27 to TRBJ2-1, with D possibly matching TRBD2 (5 bases). The CDR3 runs to 13 residues. V was clipped by 6 bases and J by 9 bases, with 15 bases between them. The germline gives CDR1 MNHEY, CDR2 SMNVEV (reference sequence). The CDR3 region has the DNA TGTGCCAGCAGCGCAACACTAGTGGGTGAGCAGTTCTTC. Protein: CASSATLVGEQFF.

The V and J genes are TRBV19 and TRBJ2-2; TRBD2 matches at 7 bases. Germline lookup yields CDR1 LNHDA and CDR2 SQIVND (reference sequence). The CDR3 length is 15 residues. Unmatched junction bases numbered 10, after V lost 6 bases and J lost 6 bases. CDR3 coding DNA: TGTGCCAGTAGCCCGGGGAGGGGCGCAGCCGGGGAGCTGTTTTTT. It translates to CASSPGRGAAGELFF.

This clone came up a few times. The chain has TRBV27 and TRBJ2-7; a weak D match, TRBD2 (6 bases). Between the trimmed V and J ends, which lost 9 bases and 3 bases, there was a span of 21 bases. The CDR3 runs 15 residues. The germline V gene encodes CDR1 MNHEY and CDR2 SMNVEV (reference sequence). CDR3 region: CASTWRADGYYEQYF. CDR3 DNA: TGTGCCAGTACCTGGAGGGCCGATGGGTACTACGAGCAGTACTTC.

The chain couples TRBV27 to TRBJ1-1; 7 bases are a match to TRBD1. The CDR3 is 15 residues long. The junction had 3 bases not matched to a gene; V was cut back by 0 bases and J by 2 bases. Looked up from germline, CDR1 is MNHEY and CDR2 is SMNVEV (reference sequence). CDR3 sequence (DNA): TGTGCCAGCAGTTTATCCGGGACAGCAAACACTGAAGCTTTCTTT. The encoded protein is CASSLSGTANTEAFF.

The chain is built from TRBV29-1 and TRBJ1-1, with a tentative D call TRBD1 (5 bases). The germline gives CDR1 SQVTM, CDR2 ANQGSEA. Trimming removed 3 bases from V and 3 bases from J, with 8 bases in between. The CDR3 consists of 12 residues. CDR3: CSVEPRDTEAFF. Here the CDR3 DNA reads TGCAGCGTTGAGCCCAGGGACACTGAAGCTTTCTTT.

The rearrangement uses TRBV7-9 and TRBJ2-3; 12 nucleotides line up with TRBD2. With 5 bases clipped from V and 3 bases from J, the junction kept 6 bases outside the gene matches. This CDR3 has 16 residues. CDR1 and CDR2 from the germline V gene are SEHNR and FQNEAQ (reference sequence). The CDR3 reads CASSRLAGGPTDTQYF. The DNA of the CDR3 is TGTGCCAGCAGCCGCCTAGCGGGAGGGCCTACAGATACGCAGTATTTT.

The gene calls are TRBV7-9 and TRBJ2-5; D is possibly TRBD2 (5 bases). CDR1 is SEHNR and CDR2 is FQNEAQ in the germline V gene (reference sequence). The length of the CDR3 is 15 residues. Trimming took 1 base from V and 5 from J, leaving 14 bases between them. Written as DNA, the CDR3 is TGTGCCAGCAGCTTAGGGTTGGCGAGCGGCGAGACCCAGTACTTC. This translates into CASSLGLASGETQYF.